This T cell receptor (beta chain) stems from a study of blood T cells in healthy people across ages. CDR1 and CDR2 (germline): SGHRS, YFSETQ. The CDR3 loop spans 15 amino acids. The junction had 9 bases not matched to a gene; V was cut back by 4 bases and J by 8 bases. A second about 6 to 11 cycle PCR used barcoded and J-beta primers. A single record per CDR3 protein comes from TCRdb applying MiXCR to the 5' RACE reads. The sample lists 1.4 million to 1.5 million distinct CDR3 sequences; roughly 45% were seen once. This clonotype was sampled from a young woman in good health. Sequencing input: blood. The V and J genes are TRBV5-1 and TRBJ1-2, with TRBD1 matching 12 bases. The DNA for the CDR3 is TGCGCCAGCAGCGCTACGGGACAGGGGGCGCCCGGCTACACCTTC. Amino acids: CASSATGQGAPGYTF.